In its sample, the clone carrying this T cell receptor beta chain was seen a few times. This sample includes further DNA sequences coding for the same CDR3. Participants' reported clinical history set cohort assignment. Sequenced by immunoSEQ multiplex PCR; TCRdb stores in-frame clones only, minus some. Of a few hundred thousand clones listed, more than 85% are singletons. The data were taken from a study of blood T cell repertoires in COVID-19. CDR1 LGHDT and CDR2 YNNKEL come from the germline V gene (reference sequence). After removal of 1 base from V and 0 bases from J, the junction contained 0 bases not matched to a gene. The CDR3 loop spans 14 amino acids.

This clonotype originated in an older woman who had recovered from COVID-19. Sequenced input: PBMCs or T cells enriched from blood (not recorded which). The gene calls are TRBV3-1 (or the pseudogene TRBV3-2) and TRBJ2-7, with 7 nucleotides matching TRBD2. Here the CDR3 DNA reads TGTGCCAGCAGCCAAGGGGGGGGCTCCTACGAGCAGTACTTC. This codes for CASSQGGGSYEQYF.